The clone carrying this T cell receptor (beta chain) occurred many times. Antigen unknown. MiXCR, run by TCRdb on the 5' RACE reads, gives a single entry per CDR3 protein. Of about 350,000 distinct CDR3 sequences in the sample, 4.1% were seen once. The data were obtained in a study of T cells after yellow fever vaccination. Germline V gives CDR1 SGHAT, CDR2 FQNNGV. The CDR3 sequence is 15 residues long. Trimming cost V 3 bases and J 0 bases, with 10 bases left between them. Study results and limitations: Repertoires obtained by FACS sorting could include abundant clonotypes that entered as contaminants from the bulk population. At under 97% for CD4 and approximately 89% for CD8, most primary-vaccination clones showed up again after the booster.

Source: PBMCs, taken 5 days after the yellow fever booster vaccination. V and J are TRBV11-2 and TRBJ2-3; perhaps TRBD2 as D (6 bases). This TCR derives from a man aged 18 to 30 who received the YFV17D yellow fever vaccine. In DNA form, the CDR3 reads TGTGCCAGCAGCTTTCCGGGACTCAGCACAGATACGCAGTATTTT. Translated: CASSFPGLSTDTQYF. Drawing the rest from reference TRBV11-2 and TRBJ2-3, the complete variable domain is EAGVAQSPRYKIIEKRQSVAFWCNPISGHATLYWYQQILGQGPKLLIQFQNNGVVDDSQLPKDRFSAERLKGVDSTLKIQPAKLEDSAVYLCASSFPGLSTDTQYFGPGTRLTVL.